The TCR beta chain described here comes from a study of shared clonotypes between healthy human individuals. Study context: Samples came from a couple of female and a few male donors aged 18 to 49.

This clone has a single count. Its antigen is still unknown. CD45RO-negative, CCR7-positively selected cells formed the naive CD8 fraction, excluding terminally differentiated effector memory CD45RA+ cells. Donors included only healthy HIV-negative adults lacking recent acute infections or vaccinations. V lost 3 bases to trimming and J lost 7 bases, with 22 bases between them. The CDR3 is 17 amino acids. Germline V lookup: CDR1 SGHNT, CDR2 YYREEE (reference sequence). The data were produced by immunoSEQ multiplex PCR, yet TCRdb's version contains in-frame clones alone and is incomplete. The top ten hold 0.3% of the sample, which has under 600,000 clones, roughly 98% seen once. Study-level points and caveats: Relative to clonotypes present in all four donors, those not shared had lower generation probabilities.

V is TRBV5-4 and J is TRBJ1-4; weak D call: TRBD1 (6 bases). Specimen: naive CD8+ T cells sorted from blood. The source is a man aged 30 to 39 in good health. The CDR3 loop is CASSSVPPGARGEKLFF. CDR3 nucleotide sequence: TGTGCCAGCAGCTCGGTACCTCCAGGGGCTAGGGGTGAAAAACTGTTTTTT.